This T cell receptor (beta chain) was observed in a study of cytomegalovirus exposure and HLA in healthy donors. Study as a whole: The approximately 680 first-cohort repertoires and the 120 or so validation repertoires shared the same platform, a later analysis reported.

The table came from immunoSEQ multiplex PCR; TCRdb's copy has only in-frame clones and leaves some out. The sample has a few hundred thousand clones; approximately 86% are singletons. V was clipped by 5 bases and J by 2 bases; unmatched bases: 5. CDR1 is SGHTA and CDR2 is FQGNSA in the germline V gene. The CDR3 length is 15 residues. Overall study findings and caveats: TCR sequences were mostly rare, though some public TCRs occurred in many donors.

Notes on this clone: As yet, its antigen is unknown.

This TCR derives from a woman under 30 in good health and CMV-seronegative. The chain has TRBV7-2 and TRBJ2-5; 10 positions agree with TRBD2. What was sequenced was PBMCs. CDR3 sequence (DNA): TGTGCCAGCAGCCCCAGGACTAGCGGACAAGAGACCCAGTACTTC. Protein sequence: CASSPRTSGQETQYF.